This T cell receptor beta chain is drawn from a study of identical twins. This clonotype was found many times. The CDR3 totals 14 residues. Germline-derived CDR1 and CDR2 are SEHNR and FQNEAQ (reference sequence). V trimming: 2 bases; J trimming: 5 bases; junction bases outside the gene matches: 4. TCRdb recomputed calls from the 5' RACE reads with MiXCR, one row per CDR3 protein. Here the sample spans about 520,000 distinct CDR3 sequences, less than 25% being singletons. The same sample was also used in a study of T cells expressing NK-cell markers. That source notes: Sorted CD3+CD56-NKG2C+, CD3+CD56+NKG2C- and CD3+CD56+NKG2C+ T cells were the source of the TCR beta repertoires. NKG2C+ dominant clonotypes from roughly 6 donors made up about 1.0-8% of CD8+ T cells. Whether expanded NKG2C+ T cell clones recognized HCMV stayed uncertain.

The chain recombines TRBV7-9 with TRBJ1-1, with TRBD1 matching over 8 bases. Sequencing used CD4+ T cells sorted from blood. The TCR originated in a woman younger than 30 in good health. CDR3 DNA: TGTGCCAGCAGCTTACAGGGGGCTGGAACTGAAGCTTTCTTT. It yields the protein CASSLQGAGTEAFF.